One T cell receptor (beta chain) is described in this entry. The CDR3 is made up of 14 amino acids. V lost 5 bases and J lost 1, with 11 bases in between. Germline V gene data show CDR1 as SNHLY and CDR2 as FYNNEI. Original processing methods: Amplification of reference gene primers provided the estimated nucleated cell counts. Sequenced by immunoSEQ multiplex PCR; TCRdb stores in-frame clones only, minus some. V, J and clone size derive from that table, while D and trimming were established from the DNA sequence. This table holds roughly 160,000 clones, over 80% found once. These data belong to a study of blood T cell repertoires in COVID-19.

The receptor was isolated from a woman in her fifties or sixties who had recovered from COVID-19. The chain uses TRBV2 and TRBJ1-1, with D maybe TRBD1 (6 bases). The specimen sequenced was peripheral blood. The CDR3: CASSIEQGNTEAFF. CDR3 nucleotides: TGTGCCAGCAGTATAGAACAGGGGAACACTGAAGCTTTCTTT. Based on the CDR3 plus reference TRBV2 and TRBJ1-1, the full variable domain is EPEVTQTPSHQVTQMGQEVILRCVPISNHLYFYWYRQILGQKVEFLVSFYNNEISEKSEIFDDQFSVERPDGSNFTLKIRSTKLEDSAMYFCASSIEQGNTEAFFGQGTRLTVV.